These 8 T cell receptor beta chains came from one sample sequenced in a study of blood T cell repertoires in COVID-19. TCRdb keeps only in-frame clones here, not all; method: immunoSEQ multiplex PCR. This table holds 200,000 to 250,000 clones, 88% found once. Sequencing input: PBMCs or T cells enriched from blood (not recorded which). The origin of the receptors is a woman aged 50 to 65 with acute COVID-19.

This CDR3 reads CASSTTGNGYSPLHF. For the CDR3, the DNA is TGTGCCAGCAGTACGACAGGGAACGGGTACTCACCCCTCCACTTT. The genes are TRBV28 and TRBJ1-6, with 7 bases aligning to TRBD1. The germline CDR1 and CDR2 sequences are MDHEN and SYDVKM. V was clipped by 5 bases and J by 10 bases; unmatched bases: 11. CDR3 length: 15 residues.

J is TRBJ2-3 and V is TRBV30; 7 bases line up with TRBD2. Trimming at V came to 2 bases and at J to 1 base, leaving 3 bases not matched to a gene. Germline V gene data show CDR1 as GTSNPN and CDR2 as SVGIG (reference sequence). This CDR3 is built from 14 residues. CDR3 nucleotides: TGTGCCTGGAGTTTAGCGGGCGGCACAGATACGCAGTATTTT. It codes for CAWSLAGGTDTQYF.

V gene TRBV28 combines with J gene TRBJ1-2, with 8 positions matching TRBD1. Trimming at V came to 4 bases and at J to 5 bases, leaving 3 bases not matched to a gene. Germline CDR1 and CDR2: MDHEN and SYDVKM. CDR3 length equals 13 residues. This chain's CDR3 is CASSYTGGYGYTF. Here the CDR3 DNA reads TGTGCCAGCAGTTATACAGGGGGGTATGGCTACACCTTC.

V and J are TRBV10-3 and TRBJ2-1; the D is unclear. This CDR3 spans 12 amino acids. V was shortened by 6 bases and J by 8 bases, with 11 bases between the two germline ends. Germline values: CDR1 ENHRY, CDR2 SYGVKD. DNA of the CDR3: TGTGCCATCAGCCCCCCCTCGGATGAGCAGTTCTTC. Translating it yields CAISPPSDEQFF.

The chain links TRBV28 to TRBJ1-1; maybe TRBD1 (6 bases). This CDR3 has 14 amino acids. Germline lookup yields CDR1 MDHEN and CDR2 SYDVKM. V lost 2 bases to trimming and J lost 7 bases, with 14 bases between them. CDR3 in amino acids: CASSLLNDRSEAFF. CDR3 bases: TGTGCCAGCAGTTTACTCAATGACAGGAGTGAAGCTTTCTTT.

V gene TRBV6-5 combines with J gene TRBJ1-1; D not resolved. Trimming took off 0 bases at V and 3 bases at J, with 8 bases between the two ends. The CDR3 spans 14 residues. Per the germline V gene, CDR1 is MNHEY and CDR2 is SVGAGI. CDR3 in amino acids: CASSYSQRDTEAFF. CDR3 coding DNA: TGTGCCAGCAGTTACTCACAGCGGGACACTGAAGCTTTCTTT.

The chain is built from TRBV30 and TRBJ1-1; D uncertain. The CDR3 covers 13 residues. Germline V gene data show CDR1 as GTSNPN and CDR2 as SVGIG (reference sequence). The V end was cut by 1 base, the J end by 8 bases, with 14 bases between. The CDR3, as DNA: TGTGCCTGGAGTGAGCAGGCGATTCGGGAAGCTTTCTTT. Its translation: CAWSEQAIREAFF.

The V call is TRBV7-3, the J call TRBJ2-1, with 14 bases identical to TRBD2. Germline CDR1 reads SGHTA; CDR2 reads FQGTGA. This CDR3 has 16 amino acids. With 4 bases clipped from V and 8 bases from J, the junction kept 7 bases outside the gene matches. CDR3 sequence reads: CASSSAGTSGSDEQFF. The CDR3 nucleotides are TGTGCCAGCAGCTCCGCCGGGACTAGCGGGAGTGATGAGCAGTTCTTC.